This is a list of T cell receptor beta chains from one sample in a study of control samples from healthy donors and cancer patients. This table comes from immunoSEQ multiplex PCR, and its TCRdb copy is limited to in-frame clones, with some not included. The data show fewer than 30,000 clones, 87% seen once. The specimen was PBMCs. The receptor source for this set is a woman aged 40 to 49 with lung cancer. Each CDR3 is given with its conserved first and last residue. The D gene is left open where the match is weak. The size entry is marked missing in some rows and otherwise reads once, few, many or a size class.

v_gene	d_gene	abundance	j_gene	CDR3nt	CDR3aa
TRBV21-1	-	-	TRBJ2-7	TGTGCCAGCAGCAAAGAGTGGGACAGCACCTACGAGCAGTACTTC	CASSKEWDSTYEQYF
TRBV7-6	TRBD1	few	TRBJ1-2	TGTGCCAGCAGCTCGGACAGGGATAACTATGGCTACACCTTC	CASSSDRDNYGYTF
TRBV5-8	TRBD1	-	TRBJ1-1	TGTGCCAGCAGTCCGGACAGGGGGGAGACTGAAGCTTTCTTT	CASSPDRGETEAFF
TRBV4-3	-	few	TRBJ1-5	TGCGCCAGCAGCCAAGTCGCTCAGGGTAATCAGCCCCAGCATTTT	CASSQVAQGNQPQHF
TRBV9	TRBD1	once	TRBJ2-5	TGTGCCAGCAGCGTAGGACCGACAGGGTCGGAGACCCAGTACTTC	CASSVGPTGSETQYF
TRBV2	-	-	TRBJ2-2	TGTGCCAGCAGTGTGGCGGGGGCAAACACCGGGGAGCTGTTTTTT	CASSVAGANTGELFF
TRBV3-1/TRBV3-2	TRBD2	-	TRBJ2-1	TGTGCCAGCAGCAACCGACTAGCGGGGGGAGCGCAGTTCTTC	CASSNRLAGGAQFF
TRBV5-6	TRBD2	-	TRBJ2-7	TGTGCCAGCAGCCCGGGACTAGTTGTCTACGAGCAGTACTTC	CASSPGLVVYEQYF
TRBV5-4	-	-	TRBJ2-5	TGTGCCAGCAGCCGAGGACAGCACCAAGAGACCCAGTACTTC	CASSRGQHQETQYF
TRBV7-2	TRBD2	-	TRBJ2-7	TGTGCCAGCAGCTTAGAACCTAGCGGGGGGTACGAGCAGTACTTC	CASSLEPSGGYEQYF
TRBV5-5	-	-	TRBJ1-2	TGTGCCAGCAGCTTGGCTGGACAGCGCCTCTATGGCTACACCTTC	CASSLAGQRLYGYTF
TRBV5-6	-	-	TRBJ2-2	TGTGCCAGCAGACCGCAGGCAGGGGTGCGCACCGGGGAGCTGTTTTTT	CASRPQAGVRTGELFF
TRBV14	-	-	TRBJ2-1	TGTGCCAGCAGCCAAGATCCCAGGGATGAGCAGTTCTTC	CASSQDPRDEQFF
TRBV21-1	-	-	TRBJ1-1	TGTGCCAGCACAGGACACGACAGGGGAATTACTGAAGCTTTCTTT	CASTGHDRGITEAFF
TRBV7-3	-	once	TRBJ1-6	TGTGCCAGCAGCTTAAGGCAGGCTAATTCACCCCTCCACTTT	CASSLRQANSPLHF
TRBV28	-	-	TRBJ2-3	TGTGCCATCCCACGGGGGGCGGCCCCCACAGATACGCAGTATTTT	CAIPRGAAPTDTQYF
TRBV11-2	-	-	TRBJ1-4	TGTGCCAGCAGCCCTCCGGAGGGAAAACTGTTTTTT	CASSPPEGKLFF
TRBV18	-	-	TRBJ1-5	TGTGCCAGCTCACCCACTTATAGAGGAGGCAATCAGCCCCAGCATTTT	CASSPTYRGGNQPQHF
TRBV10-3	TRBD1	-	TRBJ1-3	TGTGCCACCCGGACAGGCGTACCTGGAAACACCATATATTTT	CATRTGVPGNTIYF
TRBV9	-	-	TRBJ1-2	TGTGCCAGCAGCTCTACCGGGGAGTGGTATGGCTACACCTTC	CASSSTGEWYGYTF
TRBV6-5	-	-	TRBJ2-7	TGTGCCAGCAGTTACTCAGGGGGTGGCCACGAGCAGTACTTC	CASSYSGGGHEQYF
TRBV28	-	-	TRBJ2-5	TGTGCCAGCAGTACCGGGGTCCAGCCCCAAGAGACCCAGTACTTC	CASSTGVQPQETQYF
TRBV4-2	TRBD2	-	TRBJ2-5	TGTGCCAGCAGCCAAGATAGCGGGGGGGCAGAGACCCAGTACTTC	CASSQDSGGAETQYF
TRBV4-2	TRBD2	few	TRBJ2-3	TGTGCCAGCAGCCAAGAAGGGGCGGGGGGTCCCGTTGCAGATACGCAGTATTTT	CASSQEGAGGPVADTQYF
TRBV6-4	-	-	TRBJ2-1	TGTGCCAGCAGTGAAGAACGGGACTCAGCTCCACATGAGCAGTTCTTC	CASSEERDSAPHEQFF
TRBV7-9	-	few	TRBJ1-1	TGTGCCAGCAGCTTCTTGTCCGGGACAAGCATTGAAGCTTTCTTT	CASSFLSGTSIEAFF
TRBV7-9	-	-	TRBJ2-2	TGTGCCAGCAGTCGAATAATTAACACCGGGGAGCTGTTTTTT	CASSRIINTGELFF
TRBV30	-	-	TRBJ1-6	TGTGCCTGGGAACAGGCCGGCGATTCACCCCTCCACTTT	CAWEQAGDSPLHF
TRBV25-1	TRBD1	-	TRBJ2-7	TGTGCCAGCAGTGAATCCGGACAGGGTGGCTCCTACGAGCAGTACTTC	CASSESGQGGSYEQYF
TRBV7-2	TRBD2	-	TRBJ2-3	TGTGCCAGCAGCTTAGTCGGACTAGCGGGGGAAGATACGCAGTATTTT	CASSLVGLAGEDTQYF
TRBV4-2	-	-	TRBJ2-7	TGTGCCAGCAGCCCGACGGGCGCCGAGCAGTACTTC	CASSPTGAEQYF
TRBV6-2/TRBV6-3	TRBD1	few	TRBJ2-1	TGTGCCAGCAGTACAGGGGACAATGAGCAGTTCTTC	CASSTGDNEQFF
TRBV3-1/TRBV3-2	-	-	TRBJ2-3	TGTGCCAGCAGCCCCGGACCGTCTAGCACAGATACGCAGTATTTT	CASSPGPSSTDTQYF
TRBV18	-	-	TRBJ1-1	TGTGCCAGCTCATCCACCCAAGTGGGCACTGAAGCTTTCTTT	CASSSTQVGTEAFF
TRBV5-1	TRBD1	-	TRBJ2-2	TGCGCCAGCAGCTTGGGACAGGGGGGCACCGGGGAGCTGTTTTTT	CASSLGQGGTGELFF
TRBV5-1	-	once	TRBJ2-2	TGCGCCAGCAGGGGACAAAGGGACACCGGGGAGCTGTTTTTT	CASRGQRDTGELFF
TRBV7-2	TRBD2	-	TRBJ2-1	TGTGCCAGCAGCTGGGGACTAGCGGGGGGATTTGAGCAGTTCTTC	CASSWGLAGGFEQFF
TRBV7-9	-	-	TRBJ2-2	TGTGCCAGCAGCCTCCGTACCGGGGAGCTGTTTTTT	CASSLRTGELFF
TRBV10-2	TRBD1	-	TRBJ1-2	TGCGCCAGTAGAAGGGACAGCGAAGGCTATGGCTACACCTTC	CASRRDSEGYGYTF
TRBV7-8	-	few	TRBJ1-1	TGTGCCAGCAGCCCTCGACAGTCACTCACTGAAGCTTTCTTT	CASSPRQSLTEAFF